This record looks at one T cell receptor beta chain sequence and its context. Its target is unknown. Profiled with immunoSEQ multiplex PCR; TCRdb holds only in-frame clones, not every one. Altogether 90,000 to 100,000 clones are present, around nine tenths being singletons, with the ten largest covering around 7.9%. Time point defined: baseline pretreatment blood. Sample treatment: 15 Gy SBRT to primary tumor, nephrectomy 4 weeks later. Radiation-treated patients gave blood at baseline, week 2 and week 4. Germline CDR1 is MGHRA and CDR2 is YSYEKL. V gave up 0 bases and J gave up 4 bases, with 15 bases separating them. The CDR3 length is 16 residues. The data originate from a study of radiation and T cells in renal cell carcinoma. Study details: Nephrectomy followed 15 Gy stereotactic body radiation by 4 weeks.

General observations from the study: Pretreatment tumor biopsies were lacking, so baseline clonotypes are unknown.

This receptor was taken from a man aged 45 to 65 with renal cell carcinoma. This rearrangement joins TRBV4-1 to TRBJ1-1, with D possibly being TRBD1 (5 bases). This material consisted of blood, taken from a patient whose treatment included radiotherapy and nephrectomy. CDR3 sequence: CASSQDLMQGGTEAFF. CDR3 in DNA: TGCGCCAGCAGCCAAGACCTTATGCAGGGAGGCACTGAAGCTTTCTTT.